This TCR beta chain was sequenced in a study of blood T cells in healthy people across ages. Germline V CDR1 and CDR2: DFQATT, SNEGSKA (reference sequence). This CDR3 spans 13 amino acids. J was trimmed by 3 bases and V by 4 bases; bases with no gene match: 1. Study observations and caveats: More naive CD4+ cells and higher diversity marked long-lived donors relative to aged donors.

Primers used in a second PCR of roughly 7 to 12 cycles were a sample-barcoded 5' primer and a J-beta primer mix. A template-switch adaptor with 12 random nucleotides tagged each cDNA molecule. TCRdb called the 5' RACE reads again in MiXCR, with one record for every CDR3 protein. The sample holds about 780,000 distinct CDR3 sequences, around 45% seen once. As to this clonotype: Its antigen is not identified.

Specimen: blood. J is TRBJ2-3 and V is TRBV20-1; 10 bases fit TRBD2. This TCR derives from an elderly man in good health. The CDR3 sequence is CSATTSGTDTQYF. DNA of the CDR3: TGCAGTGCTACGACTAGCGGGACAGATACGCAGTATTTT.